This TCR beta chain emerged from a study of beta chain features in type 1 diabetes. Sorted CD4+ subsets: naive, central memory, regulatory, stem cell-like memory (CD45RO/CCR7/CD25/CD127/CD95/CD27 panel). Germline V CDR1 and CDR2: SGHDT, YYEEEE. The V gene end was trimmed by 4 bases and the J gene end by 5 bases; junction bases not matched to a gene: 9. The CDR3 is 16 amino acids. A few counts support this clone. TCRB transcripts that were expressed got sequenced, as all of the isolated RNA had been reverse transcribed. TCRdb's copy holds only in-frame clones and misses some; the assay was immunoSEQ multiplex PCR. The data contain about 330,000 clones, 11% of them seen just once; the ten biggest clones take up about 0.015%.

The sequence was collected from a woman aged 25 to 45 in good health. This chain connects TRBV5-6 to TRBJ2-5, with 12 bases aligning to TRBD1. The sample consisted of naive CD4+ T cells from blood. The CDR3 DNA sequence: TGTGCCAGCAGCGACACCGGGACAGGGGGCAGGGAGACCCAGTACTTC. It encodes CASSDTGTGGRETQYF. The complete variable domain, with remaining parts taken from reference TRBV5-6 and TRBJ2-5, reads DAGVTQSPTHLIKTRGQQVTLRCSPKSGHDTVSWYQQALGQGPQFIFQYYEEEERQRGNFPDRFSGHQFPNYSSELNVNALLLGDSALYLCASSDTGTGGRETQYFGPGTRLLVL.